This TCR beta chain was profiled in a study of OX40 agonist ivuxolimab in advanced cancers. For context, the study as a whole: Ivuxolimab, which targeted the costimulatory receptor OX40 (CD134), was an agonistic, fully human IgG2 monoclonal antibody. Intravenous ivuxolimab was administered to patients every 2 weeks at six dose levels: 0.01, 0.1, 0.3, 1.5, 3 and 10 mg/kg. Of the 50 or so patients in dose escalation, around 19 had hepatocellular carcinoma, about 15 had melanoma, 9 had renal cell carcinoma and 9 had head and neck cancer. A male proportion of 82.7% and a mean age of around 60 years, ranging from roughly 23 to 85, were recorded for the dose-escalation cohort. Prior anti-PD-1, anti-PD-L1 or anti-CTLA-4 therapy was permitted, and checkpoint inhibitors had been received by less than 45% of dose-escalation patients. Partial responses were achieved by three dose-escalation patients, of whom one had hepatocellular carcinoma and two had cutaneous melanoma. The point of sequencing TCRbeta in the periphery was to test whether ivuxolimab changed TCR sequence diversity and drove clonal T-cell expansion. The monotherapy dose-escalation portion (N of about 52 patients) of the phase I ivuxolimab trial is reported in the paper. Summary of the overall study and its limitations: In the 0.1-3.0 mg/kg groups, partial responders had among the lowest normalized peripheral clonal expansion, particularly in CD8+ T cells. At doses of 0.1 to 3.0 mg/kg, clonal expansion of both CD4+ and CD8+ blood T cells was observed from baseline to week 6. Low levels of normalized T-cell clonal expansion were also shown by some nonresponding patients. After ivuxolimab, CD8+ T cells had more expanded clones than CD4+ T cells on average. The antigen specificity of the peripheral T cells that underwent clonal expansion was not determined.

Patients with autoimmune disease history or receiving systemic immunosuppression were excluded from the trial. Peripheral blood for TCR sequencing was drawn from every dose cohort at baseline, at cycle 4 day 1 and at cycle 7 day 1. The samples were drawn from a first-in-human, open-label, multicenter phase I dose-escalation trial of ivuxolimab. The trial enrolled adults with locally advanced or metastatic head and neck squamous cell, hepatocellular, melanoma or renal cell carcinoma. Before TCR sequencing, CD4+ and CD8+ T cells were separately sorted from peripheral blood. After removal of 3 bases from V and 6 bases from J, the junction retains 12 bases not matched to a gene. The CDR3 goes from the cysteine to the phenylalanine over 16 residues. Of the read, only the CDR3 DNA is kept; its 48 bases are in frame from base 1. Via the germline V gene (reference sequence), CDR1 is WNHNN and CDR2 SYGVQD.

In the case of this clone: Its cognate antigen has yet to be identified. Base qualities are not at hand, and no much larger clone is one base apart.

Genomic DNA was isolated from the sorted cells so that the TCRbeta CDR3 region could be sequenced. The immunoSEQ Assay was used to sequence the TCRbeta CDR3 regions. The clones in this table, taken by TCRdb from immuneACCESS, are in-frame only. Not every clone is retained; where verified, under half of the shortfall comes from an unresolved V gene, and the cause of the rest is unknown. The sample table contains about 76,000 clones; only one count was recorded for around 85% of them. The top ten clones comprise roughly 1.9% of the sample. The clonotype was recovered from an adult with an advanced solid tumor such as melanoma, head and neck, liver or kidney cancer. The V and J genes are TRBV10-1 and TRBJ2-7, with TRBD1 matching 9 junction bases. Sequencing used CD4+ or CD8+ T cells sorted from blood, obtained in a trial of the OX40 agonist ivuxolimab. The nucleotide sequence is TGCGCCAGCAGTGACTCTACGGGACAGGGAACGACCGAGCAGTACTTC. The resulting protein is CASSDSTGQGTTEQYF.